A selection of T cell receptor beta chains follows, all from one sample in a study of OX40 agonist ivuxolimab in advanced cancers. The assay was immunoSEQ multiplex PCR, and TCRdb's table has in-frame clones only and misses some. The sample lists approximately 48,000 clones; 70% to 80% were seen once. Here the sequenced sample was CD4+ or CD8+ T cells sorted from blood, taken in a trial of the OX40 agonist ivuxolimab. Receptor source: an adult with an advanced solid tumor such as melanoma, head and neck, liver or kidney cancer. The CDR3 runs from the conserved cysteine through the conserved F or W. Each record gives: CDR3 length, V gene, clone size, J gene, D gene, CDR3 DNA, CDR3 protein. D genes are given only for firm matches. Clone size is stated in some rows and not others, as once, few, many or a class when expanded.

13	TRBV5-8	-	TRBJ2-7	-	TGTGCCAGCAGCCCTGGACATAACGACGAGCAGTACTTC	CASSPGHNDEQYF
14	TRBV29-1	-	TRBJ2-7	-	TGCAGCGTTGAAGCTAACCACGCCGTGAGGGAGCAGTACTTC	CSVEANHAVREQYF
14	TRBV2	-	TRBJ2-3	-	TGTGCCAGCTTAGGGATGGGCTTCACAGATACGCAGTATTTT	CASLGMGFTDTQYF
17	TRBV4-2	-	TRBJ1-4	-	TGTGCCAGCAGCCAACGGGCAGAAGGAGCAACTAATGAAAAACTGTTTTTT	CASSQRAEGATNEKLFF
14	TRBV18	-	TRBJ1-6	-	TGTGCCAGCTCACCAAGTATCAGAAATTCACCCCTCCACTTT	CASSPSIRNSPLHF
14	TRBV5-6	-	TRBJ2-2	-	TGTGCCAGCAGTTCTAGTGAGGGTCTCGGGGAGCTGTTTTTT	CASSSSEGLGELFF
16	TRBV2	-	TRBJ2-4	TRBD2	TGTGTCAGCAGTGATCTTGCGGGGGGGCCCAAAAACATTCAGTACTTC	CVSSDLAGGPKNIQYF
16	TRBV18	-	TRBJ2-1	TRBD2	TGTGCCAGCTCACCATATTCTAGCGGGCCCTACAATGAGCAGTTCTTC	CASSPYSSGPYNEQFF
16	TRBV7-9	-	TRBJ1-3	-	TGTGCCAGCAGCGAACGGACCGTAACCTCTGGAAACACCATATATTTT	CASSERTVTSGNTIYF
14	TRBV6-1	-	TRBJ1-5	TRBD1	TGTGCCAGCAACCCGACAGGGAGCAATCAGCCCCAGCATTTT	CASNPTGSNQPQHF
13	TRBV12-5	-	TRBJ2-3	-	TGTGCTAGTGGTTCTTTGCCCTCCGATACGCAGTATTTT	CASGSLPSDTQYF
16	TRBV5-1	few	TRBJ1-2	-	TGCGCCAGCAGCTTGTCGGGGAGGGCCTCTAACTATGGCTACACCTTC	CASSLSGRASNYGYTF
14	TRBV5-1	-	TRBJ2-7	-	TGCGCCAGCAGCTTGGGGGGCCTTGAGTCCGAGCAGTACTTC	CASSLGGLESEQYF
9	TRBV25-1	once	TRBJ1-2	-	TGTGCCAGCAGTGATGGCTACACCTTC	CASSDGYTF
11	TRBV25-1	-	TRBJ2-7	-	TGTGCCAGCAGTGTTGCCTACGAGCAGTACTTC	CASSVAYEQYF
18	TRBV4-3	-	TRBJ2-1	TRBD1	TGCGCCAGCAGCCAAGTCCCGATGGGACAGACCTCCTACAATGAGCAGTTCTTC	CASSQVPMGQTSYNEQFF
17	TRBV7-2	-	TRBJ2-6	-	TGTGCCAGCAGCTTAGAGTCCGCTGGGGCTGGGGCCAACGTCCTGACTTTC	CASSLESAGAGANVLTF
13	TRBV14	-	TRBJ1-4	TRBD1	TGTGCCAGCAGCCAAGTTGGGACAGGGAAACTGTTTTTT	CASSQVGTGKLFF
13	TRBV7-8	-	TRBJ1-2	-	TGTGCCAGCAGTCAGAGGGCAGACTATGGCTACACCTTC	CASSQRADYGYTF
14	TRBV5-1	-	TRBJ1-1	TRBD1	TGCGCCAGCAGCTCGACAGGGGCGGACACTGAAGCTTTCTTT	CASSSTGADTEAFF
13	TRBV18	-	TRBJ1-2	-	TGTGCCAGCCGCCTCGGGGATGGGTATGGCTACACCTTC	CASRLGDGYGYTF
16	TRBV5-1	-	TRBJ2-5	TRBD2	TGCGCCAGCAGCTTAGTAGCGGGGGGGCCTTCGCAGACCCAGTACTTC	CASSLVAGGPSQTQYF
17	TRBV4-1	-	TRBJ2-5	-	TGCGCCAGCAGCCCCCGGGACCATAGTATTCTTAAAGAGACCCAGTACTTC	CASSPRDHSILKETQYF
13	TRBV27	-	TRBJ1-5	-	TGTGCCAGCAGTTTCCGGGGGAAGCAGCCCCAGCATTTT	CASSFRGKQPQHF
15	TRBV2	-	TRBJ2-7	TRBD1	TGTGCCAGCAGGGAAGGGGGGACAGGGGTTCACGAGCAGTACTTC	CASREGGTGVHEQYF
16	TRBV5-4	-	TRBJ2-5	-	TGTGCCAGCAGCTTCGGCGGGCCTGGGACGTGGGAGACCCAGTACTTC	CASSFGGPGTWETQYF
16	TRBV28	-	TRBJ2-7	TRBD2	TGTGCCAGCAGTTCAACCGGGACTAGCGGGAGCTACGAGCAGTACTTC	CASSSTGTSGSYEQYF
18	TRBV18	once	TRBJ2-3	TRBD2	TGTGCCAGCTCACCATACTCCCCGGGACTAGCGGGATTGGATACGCAGTATTTT	CASSPYSPGLAGLDTQYF
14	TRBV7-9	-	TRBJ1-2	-	TGTGCCAGCAGATTTACAGGTTCGGGCTATGGCTACACCTTC	CASRFTGSGYGYTF
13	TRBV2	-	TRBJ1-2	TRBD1	TGTGCCAGCAGTGGACAGGGTGGCGATGGCTACACCTTC	CASSGQGGDGYTF
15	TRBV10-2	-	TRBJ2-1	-	TGCGCCAGTTCGGAGGGTCCGAGCTCCTACAATGAGCAGTTCTTC	CASSEGPSSYNEQFF
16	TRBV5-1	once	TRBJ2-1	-	TGCGCCAGCAGCTTGGTAACGGCACGAGACTACAATGAGCAGTTCTTC	CASSLVTARDYNEQFF
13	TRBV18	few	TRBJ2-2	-	TGTGCCAGCTCACCGATGAACACCGGGGAGCTGTTTTTT	CASSPMNTGELFF
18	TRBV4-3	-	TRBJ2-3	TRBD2	TGCGCCAGCAGCCTAAAGGCTAGTAGCGGGGGGGGCAGAGATACGCAGTATTTT	CASSLKASSGGGRDTQYF
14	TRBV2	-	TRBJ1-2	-	TGTGCCAGCATAGCAGGTTTTGCTTTAGGTGGCTACACCTTC	CASIAGFALGGYTF
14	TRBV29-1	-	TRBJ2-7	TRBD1	TGCAGCGTTTACGGACAGGGAGGCCCCTACGAGCAGTACTTC	CSVYGQGGPYEQYF
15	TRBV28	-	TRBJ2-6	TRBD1	TGTGCCAGCAGCCGGGACAGCTCTGGGGCCAACGTCCTGACTTTC	CASSRDSSGANVLTF
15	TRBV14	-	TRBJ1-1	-	TGTGCCAGCAGCCAAGAACCAGGCGTGAACACTGAAGCTTTCTTT	CASSQEPGVNTEAFF
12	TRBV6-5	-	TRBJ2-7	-	TGTGCCAGCGGAAACAGGAACTACGAGCAGTACTTC	CASGNRNYEQYF
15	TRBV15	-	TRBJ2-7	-	TGTGCCACCAGCAGAGAGGGGGTCGGGCCCTACGAGCAGTACTTC	CATSREGVGPYEQYF
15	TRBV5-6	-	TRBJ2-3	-	TGTGCCAGCAGCGCGCGGGCCCCTTGGACAGATACGCAGTATTTT	CASSARAPWTDTQYF
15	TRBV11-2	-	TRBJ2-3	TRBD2	TGTGCCAGCACCAGGACTAGCGGGAGGTCGGATACGCAGTATTTT	CASTRTSGRSDTQYF
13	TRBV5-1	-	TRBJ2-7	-	TGCGCCAGCAGCTTGGGGCCTAACTACGAGCAGTACTTC	CASSLGPNYEQYF
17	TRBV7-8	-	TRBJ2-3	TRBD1	TGTGCCAGCAGCCCCAACCGGGACAGGGGGCCCGCAGATACGCAGTATTTT	CASSPNRDRGPADTQYF